These 5 T cell receptor beta chains originate from one sample sequenced in a study of T cells after yellow fever vaccination. Using its own MiXCR run on the 5' RACE reads, TCRdb lists one record per CDR3 protein. The top ten hold roughly 17% of the sample, which has 450,000 to 600,000 distinct CDR3 sequences, less than 20% seen once. This specimen was PBMCs, taken about 5 days after the first yellow fever vaccination. The receptors derive from a man aged 18 to 29 who received the YFV17D yellow fever vaccine.

In its sample, this clonotype was seen a few times. The chain carries TRBV4-2 and TRBJ2-7, with D possibly matching TRBD2 (5 bases). CDR1 LGHNA and CDR2 YNFKEQ come from the germline V gene. The V gene lost 0 bases and the J gene lost 1 base, with 10 bases spanning the gap. The CDR3 is made up of 15 amino acids. CDR3 region: CASSQDLASSYEQYF. The CDR3 DNA reads as TGTGCCAGCAGCCAAGATCTAGCCTCGTCCTACGAGCAGTACTTC.

This clonotype has just a few counts. Here the CDR3 DNA reads TGCGCCAGCAGCTTGCTAGGGCGGGGTAGCACAGATACGCAGTATTTT. The encoded protein is CASSLLGRGSTDTQYF. The chain is built from TRBV5-1 and TRBJ2-3, with D tentatively TRBD2 (6 bases). The CDR3 sequence is 16 residues long. V was shortened by 1 base and J by 0 bases, with 12 bases between the two germline ends. The germline V gene encodes CDR1 SGHRS and CDR2 YFSETQ.

This clonotype showed up many times. The CDR3 bases are TGCGCCAGCAGCCAAGCGCGGACGGCTGGAAACACCATATATTTT. Protein product: CASSQARTAGNTIYF. The V call is TRBV4-3, the J call TRBJ1-3, with D unresolved. Germline CDR1 LGHNA, CDR2 YSLEER. CDR3 length: 15 amino acids. Trimming stripped 1 base from V and 2 bases from J, with 9 bases between.

J is TRBJ2-2 and V is TRBV20-1; a possible D gene is TRBD1 (6 bases). Trimming stripped 5 bases from V and 5 bases from J, with 18 bases between. CDR1 is DFQATT and CDR2 is SNEGSKA in the germline V gene (reference sequence). CDR3 length: 15 residues. CDR3 in amino acids: CSAETQGPTTGELFF. CDR3 bases: TGCAGTGCTGAGACACAGGGCCCTACGACCGGGGAGCTGTTTTTT.

This clonotype showed up just a few times. V gene TRBV5-1 combines with J gene TRBJ2-1; 8 bases agree with TRBD2. The germline gives CDR1 SGHRS, CDR2 YFSETQ. The junction had 15 bases not matched to a gene; V was cut back by 6 bases and J by 10 bases. The length of the CDR3 is 15 residues. The chain's CDR3 is CASTPGGGSPREQFF. In DNA form, the CDR3 reads TGCGCCAGCACCCCAGGCGGGGGGTCCCCTAGGGAGCAGTTCTTC.